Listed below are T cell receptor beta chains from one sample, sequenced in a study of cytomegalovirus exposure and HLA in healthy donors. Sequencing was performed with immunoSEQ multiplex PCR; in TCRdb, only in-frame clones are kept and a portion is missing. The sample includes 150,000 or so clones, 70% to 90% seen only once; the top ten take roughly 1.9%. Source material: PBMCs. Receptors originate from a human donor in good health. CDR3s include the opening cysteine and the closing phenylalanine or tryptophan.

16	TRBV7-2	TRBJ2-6	CASSPSTGAGANVLTF
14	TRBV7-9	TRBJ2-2	CASSTRQNTGELFF
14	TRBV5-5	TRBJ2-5	CASSLGQGQGTQYF
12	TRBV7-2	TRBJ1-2	CASSEQGVGYTF
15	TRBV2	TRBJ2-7	CASRASGAFSYEQYF
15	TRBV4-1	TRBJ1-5	CASSPNRQYNQPQHF
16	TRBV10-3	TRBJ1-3	CAISESDSPSGNTIYF
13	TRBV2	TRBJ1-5	CASSGQGYQPQHF
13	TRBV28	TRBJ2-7	CASSLGLDYEQYF
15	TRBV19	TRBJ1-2	CASSIDEIGRHGYTF
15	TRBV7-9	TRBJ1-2	CASSLEDRGNYGYTF
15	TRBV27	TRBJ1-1	CASSSQGFGDTEAFF
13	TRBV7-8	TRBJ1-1	CASSLATGLEAFF
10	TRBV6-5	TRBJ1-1	CASMGPEAFF
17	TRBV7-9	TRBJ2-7	CASSQTQGKRNIYEQYF
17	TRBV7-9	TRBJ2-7	CASSFPGGDRGSYEQYF
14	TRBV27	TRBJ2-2	CASRGTSGTGELFF
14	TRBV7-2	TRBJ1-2	CASSFGQVGYGYTF
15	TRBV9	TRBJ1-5	CASSVEGTGNQPQHF
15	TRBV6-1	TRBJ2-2	CASSDYRVDGGELFF
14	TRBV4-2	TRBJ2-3	CASSQGVSADTQYF
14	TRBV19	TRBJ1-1	CASSNRGLNTEAFF
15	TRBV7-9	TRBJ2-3	CASSFYNPTRDTQYF
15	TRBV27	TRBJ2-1	CASSSRGHVDNEQFF
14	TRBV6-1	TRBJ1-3	CASSDLGTALGPGF